This entry features one TCR beta chain sequence. What it recognizes is unknown. These data belong to a study of vaccination and CD4 T cells after COVID-19. Sequenced with the Oncomine TCR Beta short-read assay was DNA taken from cultured CD4+ T cells. MiXCR, applied by TCRdb to the PCR reads, yields one record per CDR3 protein. The sample yields some 20,000 distinct CDR3 sequences, roughly half seen once. Treatment defined: approximately 9-day PBMC culture with coronavirus spike peptide pools or control peptides (ViraFEST assay). Expanded clonotypes were found by TCR sequencing after peptide-pool stimulation (ViraFEST). Cell culture was performed with some 2 million PBMCs per well in the presence of approximately 9.8 IU/ml IL-2 and 10 ug/ml peptide pools. The CDR3 totals 13 residues. Between the trimmed V and J ends, which lost 1 base and 9 bases, there was a span of 10 bases. The germline CDR1 and CDR2 sequences are SGHTA and FQGTGA.

Findings and caveats of the study: Convalescent patients had a median roughly 86% of post-vaccine SARS-CoV-2-reactive clones that were detected only after vaccination, not before it. Within convalescent individuals, 304 out of 307 vaccine-specific clones proved to be spike mono-reactive.

This sequence was found in a human donor who had recovered from COVID-19. The sequences come from CD4+ T cells from blood, cultured in vitro, collected after SARS-CoV-2 vaccination. The chain combines TRBV7-3 with TRBJ2-1; D may be TRBD1 (5 bases). The CDR3 is CASSLIWQGEQFF. In DNA form, the CDR3 reads TGTGCCAGCAGCTTAATCTGGCAGGGTGAGCAGTTCTTC.